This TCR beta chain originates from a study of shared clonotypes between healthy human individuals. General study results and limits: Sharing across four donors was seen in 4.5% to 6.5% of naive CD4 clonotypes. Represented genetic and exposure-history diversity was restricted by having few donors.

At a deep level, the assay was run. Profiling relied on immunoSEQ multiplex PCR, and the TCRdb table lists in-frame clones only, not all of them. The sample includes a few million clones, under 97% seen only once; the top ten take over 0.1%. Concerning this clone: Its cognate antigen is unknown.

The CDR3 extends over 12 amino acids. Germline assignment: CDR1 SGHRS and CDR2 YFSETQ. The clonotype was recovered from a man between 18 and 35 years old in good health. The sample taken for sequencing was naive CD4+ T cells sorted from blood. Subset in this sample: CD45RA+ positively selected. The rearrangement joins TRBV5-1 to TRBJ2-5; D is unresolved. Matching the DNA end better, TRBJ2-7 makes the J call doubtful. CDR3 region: CASSSPSYEQYF. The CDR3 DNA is TGCGCCAGCAGCTCCCCGTCCTACGAGCAGTACTTC.